Given below is one T cell receptor beta chain in context. The clone's antigen remains unknown. Base qualities are not provided; no much larger clone lies one nucleotide away. The record originates from a study of blood T cell repertoires in COVID-19 (dated by TCRdb to 2018 to 2020). Turning to the overall study: Collaborator samples came from the United States, Italy and Spain and covered acute and convalescent phases of COVID-19. The prospective study material was composed of cDNA or gDNA derived from T cells, B-cell-depleted T cells, or PBMCs. The dataset comprised deeply sampled blood TCRbeta repertoires from subjects exposed to, actively infected with, or recovered from COVID-19. A freely available public database, intended as a resource for researchers studying the immune response to SARS-CoV-2, is where the repertoires were released. Samples were obtained from the ongoing ImmuneRACE study (first 160 participants) and from about 1,300 subjects provided by 6 global collaborators. Sample metadata almost always included a de-identified subject ID, COVID-19 status, age in years and sex. Where available, HLA class I and class II types were taken from metadata supplied by the sample provider and were not determined by assay-based typing. What the work shows at the level of the full study, not this receptor alone: The amount of clinical and demographic metadata varied by source and participant and was provided uncurated.

V is cut back by 6 bases and J by 3 bases, with 7 bases in the junction unmatched. For CDR1 and CDR2, the germline V gene (reference sequence) lists SEHNR and FQNEAQ. Inclusive of the bounding cysteine and phenylalanine, the CDR3 is 14 residues long. Only the CDR3 region is kept as DNA, spanning 42 bases read in frame from base 1. Enrolling through a virtual design, the prospective study's participants ranged in age from about 18 to 100 years and lived across roughly 24 United States geographic areas. Cohort assignment in the prospective study relied on participant-reported clinical history from a screening survey and a study questionnaire. ImmuneRACE Cohort 3 recovered participants were defined by two consecutive negative NP/OP PCR tests, healthcare professional clearance, or symptom resolution. In the prospective study, mobile phlebotomists collected whole blood, serum and a nasopharyngeal or oropharyngeal swab from each participant. Additional blood draws and questionnaires over an approximately 2-month period could optionally be provided by prospective study participants. Blood samples from the prospective study were shipped frozen or at room temperature prior to DNA extraction.

The immunoSEQ Assay, a bias-controlled multiplex PCR, was used to amplify TCRbeta CDR3 regions from genomic DNA. As for the authors' bioinformatics: The number of nucleated cells in each sample was estimated by amplification of reference gene primers within the assay. To quantify the absolute abundance of each unique TCRbeta CDR3 rearrangement, sequence reads were collapsed and filtered. For each sample, productive Simpson clonality was calculated as the square root of Simpson's diversity index over productive rearrangements. TCRdb mirrors the immuneACCESS table, restricted to in-frame sequences. Some clones are absent from its copies; in checked studies, under half trace to an unresolved V gene, and the reason for the others is unknown. D and trimming were read from the DNA, whereas the V and J calls and clone size are those reported in that table. Counted in this sample were 150,000 to 200,000 clones; around 90% of them appeared once. Of the sample, about 2.2% falls within the top ten clones.

The V gene is TRBV7-9 and the J gene is TRBJ2-7; 8 of the junction bases match TRBD1. This clonotype was obtained from a woman aged 30 to 39 who had recovered from COVID-19. Sample: PBMCs or T cells enriched from blood (not recorded which). The DNA reads as follows: TGTGCCAGCAGTTCGGACAGGGTCAGCTACGAGCAGTACTTC. Protein translation: CASSSDRVSYEQYF.